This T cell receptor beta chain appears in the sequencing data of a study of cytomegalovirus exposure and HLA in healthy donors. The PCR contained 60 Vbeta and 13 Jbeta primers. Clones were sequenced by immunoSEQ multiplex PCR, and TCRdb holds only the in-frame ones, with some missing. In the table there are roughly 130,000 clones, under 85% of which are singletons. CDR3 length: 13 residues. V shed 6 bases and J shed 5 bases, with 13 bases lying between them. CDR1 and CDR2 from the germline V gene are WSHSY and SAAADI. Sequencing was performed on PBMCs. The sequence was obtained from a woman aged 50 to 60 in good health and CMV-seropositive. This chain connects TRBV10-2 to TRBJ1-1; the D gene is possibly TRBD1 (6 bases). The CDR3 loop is CASRGSQGTEAFF. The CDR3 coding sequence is TGCGCCAGCAGAGGCTCCCAGGGGACTGAAGCTTTCTTT.